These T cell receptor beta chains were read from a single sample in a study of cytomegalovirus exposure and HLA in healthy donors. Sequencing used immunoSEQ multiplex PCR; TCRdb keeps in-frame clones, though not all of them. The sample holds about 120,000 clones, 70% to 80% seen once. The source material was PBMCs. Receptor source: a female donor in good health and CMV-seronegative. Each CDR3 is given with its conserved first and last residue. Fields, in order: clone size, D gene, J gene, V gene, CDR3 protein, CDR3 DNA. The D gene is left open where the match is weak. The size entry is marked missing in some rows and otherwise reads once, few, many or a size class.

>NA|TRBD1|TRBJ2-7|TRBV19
CASSRQGGEQYF
TGTGCCAGTAGTCGACAGGGGGGCGAGCAGTACTTC
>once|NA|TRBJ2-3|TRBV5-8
CASRRGSGTDTQYF
TGTGCCAGCAGAAGGGGGAGTGGCACAGATACGCAGTATTTT
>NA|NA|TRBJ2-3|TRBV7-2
CASSFGGGPDTQYF
TGTGCCAGCAGCTTTGGGGGGGGGCCAGATACGCAGTATTTT
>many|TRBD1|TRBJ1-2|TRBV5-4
CASSLGDRELGGYTF
TGTGCCAGCAGCTTGGGGGACAGGGAGTTAGGTGGCTACACCTTC
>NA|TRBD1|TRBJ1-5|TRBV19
CASRGVDRGLNQPQHF
TGTGCCAGCAGGGGGGTGGACAGGGGTTTAAATCAGCCCCAGCATTTT
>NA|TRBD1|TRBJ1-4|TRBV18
CASSLDRGDEKLFF
TGTGCCAGCTCATTGGACAGGGGGGATGAAAAACTGTTTTTT
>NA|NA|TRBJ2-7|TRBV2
CASTLGGDRSPQYF
TGTGCCAGCACTCTGGGGGGGGACAGGAGTCCGCAGTACTTC
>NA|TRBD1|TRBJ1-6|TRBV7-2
CASSYKDRAYNSPLHF
TGTGCCAGCAGCTATAAGGACAGGGCGTATAATTCACCCCTCCACTTT
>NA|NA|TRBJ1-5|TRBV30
CAWSPDTGLNQPQHF
TGTGCCTGGAGCCCGGATACAGGGTTAAATCAGCCCCAGCATTTT
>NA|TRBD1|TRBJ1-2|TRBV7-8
CASSPGTGDISYYGYTF
TGTGCCAGCAGCCCGGGGACAGGGGATATTTCCTACTATGGCTACACCTTC
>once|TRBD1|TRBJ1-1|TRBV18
CASSPNRGGLNTEAFF
TGTGCCAGCTCACCTAACAGGGGGGGCTTGAACACTGAAGCTTTCTTT
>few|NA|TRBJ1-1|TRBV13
CASSLGRQAEAFF
TGTGCCAGCAGCTTAGGCAGACAGGCTGAAGCTTTCTTT
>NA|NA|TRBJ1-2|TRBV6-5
CASSYGSGEAYGYTF
TGTGCCAGCAGTTACGGGTCCGGGGAGGCCTATGGCTACACCTTC
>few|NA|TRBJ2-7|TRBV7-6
CASSLVVRASEQYF
TGTGCCAGCAGCTTAGTTGTCAGGGCAAGTGAGCAGTACTTC
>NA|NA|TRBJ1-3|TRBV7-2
CASSLGTRTALYF
TGTGCCAGCAGCTTAGGGACCCGGACAGCCTTATATTTT
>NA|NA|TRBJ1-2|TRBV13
CASSAQGRHGYTF
TGTGCCAGCAGCGCACAGGGCCGCCATGGCTACACCTTC
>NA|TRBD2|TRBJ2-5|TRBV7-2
CASSPGTSGGQETQYF
TGTGCCAGCAGCCCAGGGACTAGCGGGGGGCAAGAGACCCAGTACTTC
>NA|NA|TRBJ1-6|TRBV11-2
CASSLGPAQRTNSPLHF
TGTGCCAGCAGCTTAGGGCCGGCGCAGCGTACAAATTCACCCCTCCACTTT
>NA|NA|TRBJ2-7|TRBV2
CASSEGGEGYEQYF
TGTGCCAGCAGTGAAGGGGGTGAGGGATACGAGCAGTACTTC
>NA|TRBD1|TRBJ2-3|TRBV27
CASSGRQGRTDTQYF
TGTGCCAGCAGCGGTAGACAGGGCCGCACAGATACGCAGTATTTT
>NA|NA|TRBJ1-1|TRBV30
CAWSGQFNTEAFF
TGTGCCTGGAGTGGTCAGTTCAACACTGAAGCTTTCTTT
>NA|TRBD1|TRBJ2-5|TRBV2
CASRGGQGERTQYF
TGTGCCAGCAGAGGGGGACAGGGGGAGAGGACCCAGTACTTC
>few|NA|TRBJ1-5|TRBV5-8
CASSFRPGQPQHF
TGTGCCAGCAGCTTCCGTCCGGGACAGCCCCAGCATTTT
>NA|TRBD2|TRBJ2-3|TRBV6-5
CASSYRLAGGQDTQYF
TGTGCCAGCAGTTATCGGTTAGCGGGGGGGCAAGATACGCAGTATTTT
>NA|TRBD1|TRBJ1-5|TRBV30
CAWSVRGDRAQPQHF
TGTGCCTGGAGTGTTAGGGGGGACAGGGCCCAGCCCCAGCATTTT
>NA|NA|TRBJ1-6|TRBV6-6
CASSYQPGTPISPLHF
TGTGCCAGCAGTTACCAGCCCGGGACTCCAATTTCACCCCTCCACTTT
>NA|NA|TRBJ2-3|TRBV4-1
CASSQDLDSGSTDTQYF
TGCGCCAGCAGCCAAGATCTGGATAGCGGAAGCACAGATACGCAGTATTTT
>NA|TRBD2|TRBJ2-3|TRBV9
CASSGTSGGGTQYF
TGTGCCAGCAGCGGGACTAGCGGGGGTGGCACGCAGTATTTT
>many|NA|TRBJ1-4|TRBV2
CASSDRGQIEKLFF
TGTGCCAGCAGTGATAGGGGCCAGATCGAAAAACTGTTTTTT
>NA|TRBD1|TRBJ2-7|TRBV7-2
CASSLGHRGRVVGDEQYF
TGTGCCAGCAGCTTAGGACACAGGGGGCGCGTGGTCGGAGACGAGCAGTACTTC
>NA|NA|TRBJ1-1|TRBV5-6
CASSWGQGQAFF
TGTGCCAGCAGCTGGGGTCAGGGCCAAGCTTTCTTT
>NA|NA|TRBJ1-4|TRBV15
CATSRDQAANEKLFF
TGTGCCACCAGCAGAGATCAGGCAGCCAATGAAAAACTGTTTTTT
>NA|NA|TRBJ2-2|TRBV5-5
CASSFLGAVTGELFF
TGTGCCAGCAGCTTTCTTGGGGCGGTGACCGGGGAGCTGTTTTTT
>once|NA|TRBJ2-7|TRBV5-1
CASSFGQGYSYEQYF
TGCGCCAGCAGCTTTGGGCAGGGGTATTCCTACGAGCAGTACTTC
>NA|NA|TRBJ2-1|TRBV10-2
CASSETRQGEQFF
TGCGCCAGCAGTGAAACGCGGCAAGGTGAGCAGTTCTTC
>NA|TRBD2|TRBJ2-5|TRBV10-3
CAISGLDEETQYF
TGTGCCATCAGCGGACTAGATGAAGAGACCCAGTACTTC
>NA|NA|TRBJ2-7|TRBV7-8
CASSLRDSSYEQYF
TGTGCCAGCAGCTTGAGGGACTCATCCTACGAGCAGTACTTC
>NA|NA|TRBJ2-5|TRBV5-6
CASSPLDSQETQYF
TGTGCCAGCAGCCCACTGGACAGCCAAGAGACCCAGTACTTC
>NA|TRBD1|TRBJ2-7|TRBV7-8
CASSPRDREGEQYF
TGTGCCAGCAGCCCGAGGGACAGGGAGGGCGAGCAGTACTTC
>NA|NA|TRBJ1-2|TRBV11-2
CASSATTNYGYTF
TGTGCCAGCAGCGCTACTACTAACTATGGCTACACCTTC
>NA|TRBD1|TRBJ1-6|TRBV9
CACTGDNSPLHF
TGTGCCTGTACAGGGGATAATTCACCCCTCCACTTT
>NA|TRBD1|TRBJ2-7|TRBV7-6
CASRDSSYEQYF
TGTGCCAGCCGGGACAGCTCCTACGAGCAGTACTTC
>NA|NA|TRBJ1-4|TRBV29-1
CSVPGTSNEKLFF
TGCAGCGTCCCCGGGACTAGTAATGAAAAACTGTTTTTT
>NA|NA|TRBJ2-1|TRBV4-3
CASSQVEGGWGEQFF
TGCGCCAGCAGCCAAGTCGAAGGGGGTTGGGGTGAGCAGTTCTTC
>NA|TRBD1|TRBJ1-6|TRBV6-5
CASSTLPEGAVHF
TGTGCCAGCAGTACCCTCCCGGAGGGGGCGGTCCACTTT
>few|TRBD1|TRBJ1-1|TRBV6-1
CASSEQGVYTEAFF
TGTGCCAGCAGTGAACAGGGGGTCTACACTGAAGCTTTCTTT
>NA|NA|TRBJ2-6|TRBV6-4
CASSQVGANVLTF
TGTGCCAGCAGCCAGGTCGGGGCCAACGTCCTGACTTTC
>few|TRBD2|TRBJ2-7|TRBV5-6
CASSFRSGGPYEQYF
TGTGCCAGCAGCTTTCGAAGCGGGGGACCCTACGAGCAGTACTTC
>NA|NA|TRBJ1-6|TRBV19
CASREAGDSPLHF
TGTGCCAGTAGGGAGGCAGGGGATTCACCCCTCCACTTT
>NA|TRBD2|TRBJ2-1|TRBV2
CATEGLDPNEQFF
TGTGCCACCGAGGGACTAGACCCCAATGAGCAGTTCTTC
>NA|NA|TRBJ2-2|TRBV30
CAWSRLGGGELFF
TGTGCCTGGAGTAGACTGGGTGGCGGGGAGCTGTTTTTT
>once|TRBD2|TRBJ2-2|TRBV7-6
CASSFAGGPDGELFF
TGTGCCAGCAGCTTCGCGGGGGGGCCAGACGGGGAGCTGTTTTTT